What follows describes a single T cell receptor (beta chain). The CDR3 spans 17 residues. CDR1 is MDHEN, CDR2 SYDVKM, per germline. The V and J ends lost 6 bases and 1 base respectively, with 21 bases between them. Clones were read by immunoSEQ multiplex PCR, and TCRdb kept only the in-frame ones, dropping some. The sample holds roughly 130,000 clones; roughly nine tenths are singletons and the top ten take 1.3% to 1.5%. The record originates from a study of T cell responses to AZD1222 COVID-19 vaccine. The origin of this receptor is an adult in good health. Sequences were derived from peripheral blood, sampled on day 0 of AZD1222 vaccination. The chain combines TRBV28 with TRBJ2-5, with a tentative D call TRBD1 (6 bases). The DNA for the CDR3 is TGTGCCAGCAGCCCCCGGTTGGACAGTCGGCTCCAAGAGACCCAGTACTTC. It codes for CASSPRLDSRLQETQYF.